This TCR beta chain was profiled in a study of Graves' ophthalmopathy and Graves' hyperthyroidism. About the study: Pretreatment peripheral blood was obtained at initial diagnosis. General study findings and limits: A majority of expanded thyroid clonotypes exceeding 0.001 frequency were likewise present in blood.

Regarding this clonotype: What it binds is not known.

Enrollment excluded any patients with other autoimmune diseases, uncontrolled infections, pregnancy or lactation. PBMCs had their origin in fresh peripheral blood (around 10 ml). The authors amplified TCR beta CDR3 regions from RNA transcripts. The first-round RT-PCR employed HTBI primers together with the Qiagen OneStep RT-PCR kit. A multiplex PCR was then performed as the second round. TCRdb reprocessed the multiplex PCR reads via MiXCR and lists one record per CDR3 protein. The sample consists of about 620,000 distinct CDR3 sequences, about 20% of them appearing once. Sequenced sample: peripheral blood. The origin of this receptor is a young woman with stable Graves' hyperthyroidism. Some clones in this sample may be carry-over from other donors' samples.

This chain's CDR3 is CASSPGPGASFF. CDR3 bases: TGTGCCAGCAGTCCCGGGCCCGGGGCATCTTTCTTT. V usage is TRBV27 and J usage is TRBJ1-1; tentative D call: TRBD1 (5 bases). Trimming removed 5 bases at V and 12 bases at J, with 16 bases between. Germline V gives CDR1 MNHEY, CDR2 SMNVEV (reference sequence). The CDR3 has 12 amino acids.